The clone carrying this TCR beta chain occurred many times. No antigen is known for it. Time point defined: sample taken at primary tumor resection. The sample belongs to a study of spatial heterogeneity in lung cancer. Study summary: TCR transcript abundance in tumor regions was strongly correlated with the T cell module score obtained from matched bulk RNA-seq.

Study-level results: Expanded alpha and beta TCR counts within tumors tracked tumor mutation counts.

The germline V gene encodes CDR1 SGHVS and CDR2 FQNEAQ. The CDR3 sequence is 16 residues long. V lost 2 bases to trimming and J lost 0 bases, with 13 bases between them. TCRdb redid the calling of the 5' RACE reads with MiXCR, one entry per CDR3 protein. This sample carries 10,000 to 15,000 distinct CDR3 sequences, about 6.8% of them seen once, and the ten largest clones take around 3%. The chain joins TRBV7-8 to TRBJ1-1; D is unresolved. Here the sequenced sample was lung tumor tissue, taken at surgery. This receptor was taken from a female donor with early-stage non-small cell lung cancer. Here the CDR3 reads CASSLQRPGLNTEAFF. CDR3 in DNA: TGTGCCAGCAGCTTACAAAGGCCGGGCCTGAACACTGAAGCTTTCTTT.